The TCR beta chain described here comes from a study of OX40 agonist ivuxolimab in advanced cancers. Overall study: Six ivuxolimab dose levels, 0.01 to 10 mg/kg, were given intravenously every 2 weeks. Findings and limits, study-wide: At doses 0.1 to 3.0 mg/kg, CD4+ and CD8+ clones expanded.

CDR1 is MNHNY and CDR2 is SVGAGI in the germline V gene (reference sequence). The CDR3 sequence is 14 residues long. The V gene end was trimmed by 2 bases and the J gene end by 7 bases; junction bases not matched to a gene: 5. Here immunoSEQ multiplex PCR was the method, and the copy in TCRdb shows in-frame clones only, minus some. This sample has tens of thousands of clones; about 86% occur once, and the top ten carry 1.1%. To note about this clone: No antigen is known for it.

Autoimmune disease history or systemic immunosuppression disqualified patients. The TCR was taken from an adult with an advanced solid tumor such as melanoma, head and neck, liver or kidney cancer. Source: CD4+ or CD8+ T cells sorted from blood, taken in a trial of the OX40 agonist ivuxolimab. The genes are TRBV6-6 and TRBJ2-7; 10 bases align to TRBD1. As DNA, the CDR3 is TGTGCCAGCAGTTACCTGGACAGGGGGAGAGAGCAGTACTTC. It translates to CASSYLDRGREQYF.